Below, 30 T cell receptor beta chains from the same sample are listed, as sequenced in a study of T cells expressing NK-cell markers. Using the 5' RACE reads, TCRdb records one entry per CDR3 protein without DNA. Found here are 150,000 to 180,000 distinct CDR3 sequences; the top ten clones hold around 37%. The specimen was blood T cells: a sorted CD56 or NKG2C T cell subset, CD4+ or CD8+ T cells, or bulk PBMC T cells (not recorded which). These receptor sequences come from a woman aged 50 to 60 in good health.

The V and J genes are TRBV19 and TRBJ2-1; TCRdb picks TRBD2, but there is no DNA to check that call. CDR3 length: 13 amino acids. Germline assignment: CDR1 LNHDA and CDR2 SQIVND (reference sequence). The CDR3: CASANGRADEQFF.

This chain links TRBV5-1 with TRBJ2-2; without DNA, the TCRdb call of TRBD1 cannot be checked. Germline V gene lookup returns CDR1 SGHRS and CDR2 YFSETQ. CDR3 length: 17 residues. CDR3 in amino acids: CASSLRAQGMNTGELFF.

The rearrangement joins TRBV6-6 to TRBJ2-3; TCRdb picks TRBD2, but there is no DNA to check that call. Per the germline V gene, CDR1 is MNHNY and CDR2 is SVGAGI (reference sequence). The CDR3 totals 14 residues. The CDR3 loop reads CAITPAGGPGTQYF.

The chain couples TRBV27 to TRBJ2-1. Germline V gene sequence: CDR1 MNHEY, CDR2 SMNVEV (reference sequence). CDR3 length: 13 residues. The CDR3 here is CASALSSYNEQFF.

The chain joins TRBV19 to TRBJ1-1; the D gene TCRdb calls, TRBD1, cannot be checked with no DNA. This CDR3 has 14 amino acids. Per the germline V gene, CDR1 is LNHDA and CDR2 is SQIVND (reference sequence). The CDR3 is CASSTRDRQDEAFF.

The genes are TRBV29-1 and TRBJ2-1; lacking DNA, the TRBD2 call made by TCRdb goes unchecked. The CDR3 has 14 amino acids. The germline gives CDR1 SQVTM, CDR2 ANQGSEA. This CDR3 reads CSVEDRASGSQQFF.

The chain has TRBV29-1 and TRBJ2-1; the D call from TCRdb, TRBD2, cannot be confirmed without DNA. Germline V CDR1 and CDR2: SQVTM, ANQGSEA. The CDR3 loop spans 13 amino acids. This chain's CDR3 is CSVEDLAFREQFF.

This rearrangement joins TRBV19 to TRBJ1-3; the TCRdb call, TRBD1, lacks DNA for checking. Germline assignment: CDR1 LNHDA and CDR2 SQIVND (reference sequence). The CDR3 totals 12 residues. The CDR3 sequence: CASSPGGYTIYF.

The chain has TRBV9 and TRBJ1-2; TCRdb names TRBD1, which stays unverified in the absence of DNA. In germline, CDR1 is SGDLS, CDR2 YYNGEE. The CDR3 is 15 residues long. CDR3 sequence: CASSLTDSNHYGYTF.

The J gene is TRBJ2-1, the V gene TRBV2; TCRdb's D gene call, TRBD2, goes unchecked for lack of DNA. CDR1 and CDR2 from the germline V gene are SNHLY and FYNNEI. The CDR3 extends over 15 amino acids. The chain's CDR3 is CASRDLAGGFDEQFF. Full variable domain (outside the CDR3, taken from reference TRBV2 and TRBJ2-1): EPEVTQTPSHQVTQMGQEVILRCVPISNHLYFYWYRQILGQKVEFLVSFYNNEISEKSEIFDDQFSVERPDGSNFTLKIRSTKLEDSAMYFCASRDLAGGFDEQFFGPGTRLTVL.

The chain joins TRBV2 to TRBJ2-5; the TCRdb call, TRBD2, lacks DNA for checking. The CDR3 has 13 residues. The germline V gene has CDR1 SNHLY and CDR2 FYNNEI. This CDR3 reads CASSDGTSVAQYF.

The chain recombines TRBV29-1 with TRBJ1-1; there is no DNA to check the TCRdb D call of TRBD1. Per the germline V gene, CDR1 is SQVTM and CDR2 is ANQGSEA. The length of the CDR3 is 12 residues. The CDR3 here is CSVEDQGYEAFF. The variable domain in full, completed from reference TRBV29-1 and TRBJ1-1, reads SAVISQKPSRDICQRGTSLTIQCQVDSQVTMMFWYRQQPGQSLTLIATANQGSEATYESGFVIDKFPISRPNLTFSTLTVSNMSPEDSSIYLCSVEDQGYEAFFGQGTRLTVV.

The chain combines TRBV25-1 with TRBJ2-5; absent DNA, TCRdb's TRBD2 call cannot be checked. The germline gives CDR1 MGHDK, CDR2 SYGVNS. There are 15 residues in the CDR3. The CDR3 sequence: CASTTSGAGVETQYF.

The chain is built from TRBV5-6 and TRBJ2-3. CDR1 SGHDT and CDR2 YYEEEE come from the germline V gene. The CDR3 loop spans 12 amino acids. CDR3 region: CASSLGVVTQYF. The whole variable domain, remainder taken from reference TRBV5-6 and TRBJ2-3, is DAGVTQSPTHLIKTRGQQVTLRCSPKSGHDTVSWYQQALGQGPQFIFQYYEEEERQRGNFPDRFSGHQFPNYSSELNVNALLLGDSALYLCASSLGVVTQYFGPGTRLTVL.

The rearrangement links TRBV11-2 to TRBJ2-3; TCRdb outputs TRBD2, but without DNA this stays unchecked. The CDR3 runs 17 residues. Germline lookup yields CDR1 SGHAT and CDR2 FQNNGV. The CDR3 sequence is CASSLGGLAGLADTQYF.

V gene TRBV20-1 combines with J gene TRBJ2-3; no DNA is available, so the TRBD1 call from TCRdb remains unchecked. CDR1 is DFQATT and CDR2 is SNEGSKA in the germline V gene (reference sequence). This CDR3 region has 14 residues. CDR3 in amino acids: CSASEWTETDTQYF.

The genes are TRBV14 and TRBJ2-7; absent DNA, TCRdb's TRBD2 call cannot be checked. The germline CDR1 and CDR2 sequences are SGHDN and FVKESK. The CDR3 loop spans 14 amino acids. The CDR3 is CATRPAGGPNEQYF.

This chain links TRBV12-3 or TRBV12-4 with TRBJ2-3; TCRdb names TRBD2, which stays unverified in the absence of DNA. The CDR3 runs 17 residues. CDR3 residues: CASRNVLAGLTADTQYF.

CDR3 region: CSVERVGDDTGELFF. V and J are TRBV29-1 and TRBJ2-2; TCRdb's assignment of TRBD2 cannot be checked, as there is no DNA. In germline, CDR1 is SQVTM, CDR2 ANQGSEA. The CDR3 length is 15 residues.

V and J are TRBV4-1 and TRBJ2-3; TCRdb designates TRBD2, a call that cannot be tested without DNA. The CDR3 sequence is 18 residues long. Germline lookup yields CDR1 MGHRA and CDR2 YSYEKL. CDR3 loop: CASSQYMPSSPPTDTQYF.

The chain couples TRBV27 to TRBJ2-5. The CDR3 has 13 residues. The germline gives CDR1 MNHEY, CDR2 SMNVEV (reference sequence). CDR3 protein: CASSLWYQETQYF.

The chain uses TRBV12-3 or TRBV12-4 and TRBJ2-7; TCRdb calls TRBD1, which cannot be checked without DNA. The CDR3 has 16 amino acids. CDR3 in amino acids: CASSPFGAHLSYEQYF.

V gene TRBV3-1 combines with J gene TRBJ1-4; the TCRdb call, TRBD1, lacks DNA for checking. The germline V gene has CDR1 LGHDT and CDR2 YNNKEL (reference sequence). CDR3 length: 17 amino acids. The CDR3 loop is CASSQLLGSRLGEKLFF.

CDR3 sequence reads: CSVEGTARGGDEQFF. This chain links TRBV29-1 with TRBJ2-1; TCRdb outputs TRBD1, but without DNA this stays unchecked. The CDR3 loop spans 15 amino acids. The V gene's germline CDR1 is SQVTM and CDR2 ANQGSEA.

V usage is TRBV27 and J usage is TRBJ1-1; TCRdb's assignment of TRBD1 cannot be checked, as there is no DNA. The CDR3 sequence is 12 residues long. The germline V gene encodes CDR1 MNHEY and CDR2 SMNVEV (reference sequence). The chain's CDR3 is CASSPTGKVAFF.

The chain joins TRBV20-1 to TRBJ2-1; TCRdb lists TRBD2, though no DNA is available to test this call. This CDR3 has 16 amino acids. The germline gives CDR1 DFQATT, CDR2 SNEGSKA (reference sequence). This CDR3 is CSARTLTSGRVGEQFF.

This chain links TRBV7-9 with TRBJ2-1; as DNA is missing, the TRBD2 call by TCRdb cannot be tested. The CDR3 loop spans 19 amino acids. Germline-derived CDR1 and CDR2 are SEHNR and FQNEAQ (reference sequence). This CDR3 reads CASSATRTSGFGSYNEQFF.

This CDR3 reads CASSYTSGSNNEQFF. The gene calls are TRBV7-6 and TRBJ2-1; TCRdb's D call, TRBD2, is unchecked because there is no DNA. The CDR3 is made up of 15 amino acids. From germline, CDR1 is SGHVS and CDR2 FNYEAQ.

V and J are TRBV27 and TRBJ2-1; the D call of TRBD2 rests on TCRdb alone, since no DNA is present to check it. The CDR3 is 15 amino acids. The germline V gene has CDR1 MNHEY and CDR2 SMNVEV (reference sequence). CDR3 loop: CASSPGLAGHNEQFF.

This chain connects TRBV7-9 to TRBJ2-3. From germline, CDR1 is SEHNR and CDR2 FQNEAQ (reference sequence). The CDR3 spans 16 residues. CDR3: CASSGAISRYTDTQYF. Full variable domain (rest looked up from reference TRBV7-9 and TRBJ2-3): DTGVSQNPRHKITKRGQNVTFRCDPISEHNRLYWYRQTLGQGPEFLTYFQNEAQLEKSRLLSDRFSAERPKGSFSTLEIQRTEQGDSAMYLCASSGAISRYTDTQYFGPGTRLTVL.